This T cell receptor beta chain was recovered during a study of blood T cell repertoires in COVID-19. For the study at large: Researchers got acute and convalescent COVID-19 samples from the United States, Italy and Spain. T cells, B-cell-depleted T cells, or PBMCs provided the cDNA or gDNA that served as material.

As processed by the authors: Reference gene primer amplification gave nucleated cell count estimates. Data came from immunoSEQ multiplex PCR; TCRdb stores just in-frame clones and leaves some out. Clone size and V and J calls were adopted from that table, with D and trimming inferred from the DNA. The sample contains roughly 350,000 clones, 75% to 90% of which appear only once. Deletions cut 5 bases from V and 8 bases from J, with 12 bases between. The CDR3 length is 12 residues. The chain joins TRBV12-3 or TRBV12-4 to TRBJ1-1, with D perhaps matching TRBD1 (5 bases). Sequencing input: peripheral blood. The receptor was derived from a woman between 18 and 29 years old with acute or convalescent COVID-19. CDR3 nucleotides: TGTGCCAGCAGTCTAAGGGGTCCCGAAGCTTTCTTT. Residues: CASSLRGPEAFF.